This TCR beta chain originates from a study of cytomegalovirus exposure and HLA in healthy donors. Study-level results: Immune exposure data for these donors was limited to CMV serostatus. Reported performance of the classifier showed diagnosis of cytomegalovirus status with high specificity and sensitivity. In presence/absence analyses, roughly uniform sequencing depth across donors was assumed. Researchers reported in a later analysis that a missense DCLRE1C variant was tied to TCR beta V- and J-gene trimming.

Primers for the PCR totalled 60 Vbeta and 13 Jbeta. The protocol was immunoSEQ multiplex PCR, while the TCRdb copy is restricted to in-frame clones and leaves out a portion. The sample has 150,000 to 200,000 clones, roughly four fifths seen once. In regard to this clone: The antigen remains undetermined. The sample has other DNA sequences that encode this CDR3 too.

In germline, CDR1 is MNHNS, CDR2 SASEGT. The ends were cut back, 8 bases at V and 7 bases at J, with 21 bases in the middle. This CDR3 is 14 amino acids long. This chain connects TRBV6-1 to TRBJ2-7, with D tentatively TRBD2 (7 bases). Sequencing was done on a sample of PBMCs. The clonotype originates from a woman between 35 and 50 years old in good health and CMV-seronegative. This chain's CDR3 is CASRGGGVLGEQYF. CDR3 bases: TGTGCCAGCCGAGGGGGAGGGGTTTTGGGAGAGCAGTACTTC.